The 27 T cell receptor beta chains listed next were all sequenced from one sample in a study of molecular identifiers for immune sequencing clone quantification. TCRdb re-called the PCR reads through MiXCR, storing one row per CDR3 protein. The sample consists of 460,000 or so distinct CDR3 sequences, roughly 23% of them appearing once. Sequenced material: naive CD8+ T cells from blood, with Jurkat cell RNA spiked in. Subset in this sample: FACS-sorted CD8+CD4-CCR7+CD45RA+ naive T cells. Receptors were obtained from a human donor in good health. Some libraries in this study had Jurkat cell RNA spiked in.

This clonotype was seen only a few times. The J gene is TRBJ2-1, the V gene TRBV10-3, with 8 bases aligning to TRBD2. CDR1 is ENHRY, CDR2 SYGVKD, per germline. CDR3 length equals 15 residues. V was clipped by 3 bases and J by 8 bases; unmatched bases: 9. The CDR3 loop reads CAISDFGGGGDEQFF. CDR3 in DNA: TGTGCCATCAGTGATTTCGGGGGGGGCGGCGATGAGCAGTTCTTC.

Many counts were recorded for this clonotype. This rearrangement joins TRBV15 to TRBJ2-2; D not resolved. Germline CDR1 LNHNV, CDR2 YYDKDF (reference sequence). Trimming cost V 0 bases and J 2 bases, with 10 bases left between them. CDR3 length: 16 amino acids. The CDR3 protein is CATSREESFNTGELFF. CDR3 DNA: TGTGCCACCAGCAGAGAGGAAAGCTTCAACACCGGGGAGCTGTTTTTT. Full variable domain (remainder filled in from reference TRBV15 and TRBJ2-2): DAMVIQNPRYQVTQFGKPVTLSCSQTLNHNVMYWYQQKSSQAPKLLFHYYDKDFNNEADTPDNFQSRRPNTSFCFLDIRSPGLGDTAMYLCATSREESFNTGELFFGEGSRLTVL.

This clonotype was observed a few times. V and J are TRBV24-1 and TRBJ2-5, with D possibly matching TRBD1 (6 bases). The CDR3 is made up of 13 amino acids. The germline V gene encodes CDR1 KGHDR and CDR2 SFDVKD. V was pared by 2 bases and J by 3 bases, with 6 bases between. In DNA form, the CDR3 reads TGTGCCACCAGTGATTGGACAGAAGAGACCCAGTACTTC. It yields the protein CATSDWTEETQYF.

This clonotype was recorded at least ten times. The chain combines TRBV11-2 with TRBJ2-2; no firm D call. This CDR3 has 14 residues. Germline CDR1 is SGHAT and CDR2 is FQNNGV. V was shortened by 1 base and J by 3 bases, with 6 bases between the two germline ends. CDR3 in DNA: TGTGCCAGCAGCTTAGGGCCTTACACCGGGGAGCTGTTTTTT. Its protein is CASSLGPYTGELFF.

There are many counts of this clonotype. The CDR3 DNA sequence: TGCGCCAGCAGCCAAGCCGGACAGGGTGGTAGCACCGGGGAGCTGTTTTTT. Encoded protein: CASSQAGQGGSTGELFF. The gene calls are TRBV4-1 and TRBJ2-2, with 8 bases fitting TRBD1. The germline V gene has CDR1 MGHRA and CDR2 YSYEKL. V lost 1 base and J lost 4; bases outside the gene matches: 8. This CDR3 has 17 residues.

This clonotype was recorded many times. An end of the junction differs from the germline gene, which may be a read error. The chain combines TRBV27 with TRBJ2-7; 11 bases map to TRBD1. The CDR3 spans 14 residues. Germline V gene lookup returns CDR1 MNHEY and CDR2 SMNVEV (reference sequence). This CDR3 is CASSLGQGEYEQYF. The CDR3 DNA follows: TGCGCCAGCAGCTTGGGACAGGGGGAGTACGAGCAGTACTTC.

This clonotype was detected ten times or more. The chain uses TRBV2 and TRBJ2-7; D unresolved. The CDR3 has 13 residues. V shed 8 bases and J shed 4 bases, with 15 bases lying between them. Germline CDR1 and CDR2: SNHLY and FYNNEI. The CDR3 spells CASAPGTTYEQYF. DNA for the CDR3: TGTGCCAGCGCCCCGGGTACTACGTACGAGCAGTACTTC.

This clonotype came up a few times. The chain combines TRBV6-1 with TRBJ1-2; D gene unclear. This CDR3 region has 19 residues. Trimming took 2 bases from V and 0 from J, leaving 22 bases between them. Germline V gene data show CDR1 as MNHNS and CDR2 as SASEGT. CDR3 in DNA: TGTGCCAGCAGTGAAACGGCGTTGCCAGAAAGGTTCGCTAACTATGGCTACACCTTC. Residues: CASSETALPERFANYGYTF.

The CDR3 reads CASSLLEGPTGELFF. For the CDR3, the DNA is TGCGCCAGCAGCTTGCTAGAGGGTCCCACCGGGGAGCTGTTTTTT. The V call is TRBV5-1, the J call TRBJ2-2, with a possible D match to TRBD2 (5 bases). The CDR3 has 15 residues. Germline V gives CDR1 SGHRS, CDR2 YFSETQ. The germline V and J ends were trimmed by 1 base and 4 bases, with 11 bases remaining between them.

Only a few counts were recorded for this clonotype. The chain links TRBV20-1 to TRBJ2-7; D gene unclear. The germline V gene has CDR1 DFQATT and CDR2 SNEGSKA (reference sequence). Trimming cost V 6 bases and J 0 bases, with 18 bases left between them. The CDR3 runs to 15 residues. The CDR3 protein is CSAAYDERGSYEQYF. CDR3 sequence (DNA): TGCAGTGCGGCCTATGACGAGCGTGGCTCCTACGAGCAGTACTTC.

This clonotype was counted at least ten times. V gene TRBV19 combines with J gene TRBJ2-7; no reliable D call. The CDR3 covers 12 residues. The V gene lost 5 bases and the J gene lost 4 bases, with 9 bases spanning the gap. CDR1 and CDR2 from the germline V gene are LNHDA and SQIVND (reference sequence). The CDR3 DNA sequence: TGTGCCAGTAGTGGCCAGGAGTACGAGCAGTACTTC. As protein: CASSGQEYEQYF.

This clonotype was seen many times. V is TRBV4-1 and J is TRBJ2-7; TRBD2 is a possible D gene (6 bases). Germline V gives CDR1 MGHRA, CDR2 YSYEKL. Trimming stripped 2 bases from V and 7 bases from J, with 15 bases between. The CDR3 sequence is 14 residues long. The chain's CDR3 is CASSQSVTGGEQYF. CDR3 coding DNA: TGCGCCAGCAGCCAATCCGTAACCGGGGGAGAGCAGTACTTC.

In its sample, this clonotype was seen many times. The chain carries TRBV7-2 and TRBJ2-3; TRBD1 matches 7 bases. Germline lookup yields CDR1 SGHTA and CDR2 FQGNSA. The J segment lost 0 bases and the V segment lost 4 bases, leaving 4 bases of the junction unmatched. The CDR3 sequence is 15 residues long. CDR3 nucleotides: TGTGCCAGCAGCTCGACAGGGATGAGCACAGATACGCAGTATTTT. Protein: CASSSTGMSTDTQYF.

Details on this clonotype: Just one base apart from a much larger clone, this may be a read error. The chain uses TRBV12-3 or TRBV12-4 and TRBJ2-4, with D tentatively TRBD2 (5 bases). The CDR3 totals 14 residues. As DNA, the CDR3 is TGTACCAGCAGTAACGGACTAGCCAAAAACATTCAGTACTTC. Protein sequence: CTSSNGLAKNIQYF.

This clonotype was recorded at least ten times. The rearrangement uses TRBV5-6 and TRBJ1-4; D is unresolved. Germline loops: CDR1 SGHDT, CDR2 YYEEEE. Trimming shortened V by 3 bases and J by 0 bases, and 9 bases separated the two germline ends. The CDR3 sequence is 15 residues long. In DNA form, the CDR3 reads TGTGCCAGCAGCTGGACCACCGCAACTAATGAAAAACTGTTTTTT. Its translation is CASSWTTATNEKLFF.

The chain combines TRBV13 with TRBJ2-1; D gene uncertain. The CDR3 length is 16 residues. The V gene lost 3 bases and the J gene lost 2 bases, with 14 bases spanning the gap. Germline V CDR1 and CDR2: PRHDT, FYEKMQ (reference sequence). In nucleotides, the CDR3 is TGTGCCAGCAGCTTCAATTCAGTTGTCCCCTACAATGAGCAGTTCTTC. This translates into CASSFNSVVPYNEQFF. Full variable domain (rest looked up from reference TRBV13 and TRBJ2-1): AAGVIQSPRHLIKEKRETATLKCYPIPRHDTVYWYQQGPGQDPQFLISFYEKMQSDKGSIPDRFSAQQFSDYHSELNMSSLELGDSALYFCASSFNSVVPYNEQFFGPGTRLTVL.

This chain joins TRBV12-3 or TRBV12-4 and TRBJ1-2; TRBD1 aligns across 7 bases. The CDR3 is 19 amino acids. The trim removed 5 bases at V and 4 bases at J, leaving 22 bases unmatched. CDR3 loop: CASSPPPLQGPLLGYGYTF. The CDR3, as DNA: TGTGCCAGCAGTCCCCCACCGCTACAGGGGCCATTATTGGGCTATGGCTACACCTTC.

The chain recombines TRBV18 with TRBJ1-1; perhaps TRBD1 as D (5 bases). Trimming removed 3 bases from V and 7 bases from J, with 15 bases in between. Germline V gene lookup returns CDR1 KGHSH and CDR2 LQKENI. This CDR3 comprises 14 residues. CDR3 amino acids: CASSPEGVRDEAFF. The DNA for the CDR3 is TGTGCCAGCTCACCCGAAGGGGTCCGGGATGAAGCTTTCTTT. Full variable domain (outside the CDR3, taken from reference TRBV18 and TRBJ1-1): NAGVMQNPRHLVRRRGQEARLRCSPMKGHSHVYWYRQLPEEGLKFMVYLQKENIIDESGMPKERFSAEFPKEGPSILRIQQVVRGDSAAYFCASSPEGVRDEAFFGQGTRLTVV.

Many counts were recorded for this clonotype. The rearrangement uses TRBV7-6 and TRBJ2-7; tentative D call: TRBD1 (6 bases). With 5 bases removed from V and 0 bases from J, the gap between germline ends came to 14 bases. Germline CDR1 is SGHVS and CDR2 is FNYEAQ. This CDR3 comprises 15 residues. This chain's CDR3 is CASSPLGASSYEQYF. The DNA of the CDR3 is TGTGCCAGCAGCCCTCTGGGGGCGAGCTCCTACGAGCAGTACTTC.

The CDR3 here is CATSREGIDTQYF. The CDR3 DNA reads as TGTGCCACCAGCAGAGAAGGTATAGATACGCAGTATTTT. The chain has TRBV15 and TRBJ2-3, with no clear D. The V gene's germline CDR1 is LNHNV and CDR2 YYDKDF (reference sequence). The CDR3 spans 13 residues. Trimming left V 0 bases short and J 5 bases short, with 6 bases between. Looking up the rest from reference TRBV15 and TRBJ2-3 gives the full variable domain: DAMVIQNPRYQVTQFGKPVTLSCSQTLNHNVMYWYQQKSSQAPKLLFHYYDKDFNNEADTPDNFQSRRPNTSFCFLDIRSPGLGDTAMYLCATSREGIDTQYFGPGTRLTVL.

This clonotype came up many times. V is TRBV12-3 or TRBV12-4 and J is TRBJ2-1, with 7 bases lining up with TRBD1. V was pared by 4 bases and J by 12 bases, with 9 bases of the junction left unmatched. The CDR3 is 13 amino acids. In DNA, the CDR3 is TGTGCCAGCAGTTCAACCCTGAGACAGGGGCAGTTCTTC. Translating gives CASSSTLRQGQFF.

This clonotype has a count of ten or more. The rearrangement links TRBV29-1 to TRBJ2-3; 7 bases line up with TRBD1. Germline values: CDR1 SQVTM, CDR2 ANQGSEA. This CDR3 region has 16 residues. V was pared by 5 bases and J by 0 bases, with 11 bases of the junction left unmatched. DNA for the CDR3: TGCAGCGTTTGGGCTAGGGGGCTCACTAGCACAGATACGCAGTATTTT. It is translated as CSVWARGLTSTDTQYF.

This clonotype has a handful of counts. The rearrangement joins TRBV19 to TRBJ2-2, with 12 nucleotides matching TRBD1. Trimming at V came to 5 bases and at J to 5 bases, leaving 3 bases not matched to a gene. This CDR3 contains 15 residues. Looked up from germline, CDR1 is LNHDA and CDR2 is SQIVND (reference sequence). In DNA, the CDR3 is TGTGCCAGTAGTGCGGGACAGGGGGCGACCGGGGAGCTGTTTTTT. Translation: CASSAGQGATGELFF.

The sample holds many counts of this clonotype. The CDR3 loop is CASSPGHSNQPQHF. CDR3 bases: TGTGCCAGCAGCCCGGGACATAGCAATCAGCCCCAGCATTTT. The chain is built from TRBV7-8 and TRBJ1-5; D is perhaps TRBD1 (6 bases). CDR1 and CDR2 from the germline V gene are SGHVS and FQNEAQ. The CDR3 consists of 14 residues. V was clipped by 5 bases and J by 0 bases, with 8 bases between them. Full variable domain (rest looked up from reference TRBV7-8 and TRBJ1-5): GAGVSQSPRYKVAKRGQDVALRCDPISGHVSLFWYQQALGQGPEFLTYFQNEAQLDKSGLPSDRFFAERPEGSVSTLKIQRTQQEDSAVYLCASSPGHSNQPQHFGDGTRLSIL.

This clonotype was seen a few times. The chain links TRBV30 to TRBJ2-7, with D possibly TRBD1 on 6 matching bases. Trimming pared 0 bases from V and 6 bases from J, leaving 9 bases between. CDR1 is GTSNPN and CDR2 is SVGIG in the germline V gene (reference sequence). The CDR3 has 12 residues. The CDR3 coding sequence is TGTGCCTGGAGTGTACAGGGCCCCGAGCAGTACTTC. Translation: CAWSVQGPEQYF.

A note on this clonotype: This may come from a read error, since a much larger clone is one base off. The chain has TRBV7-9 and TRBJ2-3, with unresolved D. In germline, CDR1 is SEHNR, CDR2 FQNEAQ (reference sequence). The CDR3 totals 15 residues. Trimming left V 5 bases short and J 0 bases short, with 12 bases between. The CDR3 reads CASSAPVYSTDTQYF. The CDR3 nucleotides read TGTGCCAGCAGCGCTCCCGTGTATAGCACAGATACGCAGTATTTT.

This chain links TRBV29-1 with TRBJ2-1; D uncertain. Trimming stripped 7 bases from V and 0 bases from J, with 10 bases between. This CDR3 has 13 residues. The germline gives CDR1 SQVTM, CDR2 ANQGSEA. As DNA, the CDR3 is TGCAGCGCTCGCCTAAGCTCCTACAATGAGCAGTTCTTC. It codes for CSARLSSYNEQFF.